Following are 19 T cell receptor beta chains from one sample sequenced in a study of regulatory T cells in long-lasting Graves disease. TCR beta libraries were built with iRepertoire HTBI primers and Arm-PCR of CDR3 regions. In TCRdb, the multiplex PCR reads were re-called with MiXCR into one record per CDR3 protein. The sample includes about 470,000 distinct CDR3 sequences, about 20% seen only once; the top ten take less than 9%. Time point here: persistent/refractory GD, antithyroid drugs over 5 years with positive TRAb. The TCR library was made from RNA extracted from PBMCs. The material was peripheral blood mononuclear cells (PBMCs), obtained when the disease was refractory, from a patient treated with antithyroid drugs. The source of these receptors is a female donor with Graves disease.

As to this clonotype: A much larger clone sits a single nucleotide away, making a read error possible. This chain uses TRBV27 with TRBJ2-7; 9 bases are a match to TRBD2. The CDR3 has 19 amino acids. V trimming: 7 bases; J trimming: 0 bases; junction bases outside the gene matches: 19. Germline CDR1 is MNHEY and CDR2 is SMNVEV (reference sequence). The CDR3 sequence is CASIDRRNPSGNPSYEQYF. The CDR3 DNA reads as TGTGCCAGCATCGACAGACGTAACCCTAGCGGGAATCCCTCCTACGAGCAGTACTTC.

This clonotype came up many times. The chain uses TRBV28 and TRBJ1-4; 8 positions match TRBD1. CDR1 and CDR2 from the germline V gene are MDHEN and SYDVKM. CDR3 length: 17 amino acids. The junction had 7 bases not matched to a gene; V was cut back by 4 bases and J by 0 bases. The DNA of the CDR3 is TGTGCCAGCAGTTCCCACCGACAGGGGCCAACTAATGAAAAACTGTTTTTT. Protein sequence: CASSSHRQGPTNEKLFF.

Remarks on this clonotype: A read error is possible here, since a much larger clone lies one base away. The chain is built from TRBV12-3 or TRBV12-4 and TRBJ2-5; TRBD2 agrees at 7 bases. The CDR3 loop spans 15 amino acids. The CDR3 protein is CASSFRVAGVETQCF. In nucleotides, the CDR3 is TGTGCCAGCAGTTTCAGGGTTGCGGGGGTTGAGACCCAGTGCTTC.

The chain carries TRBV7-3 and TRBJ2-1; 10 bases match TRBD2. V gave up 5 bases and J gave up 8 bases; unmatched junction bases: 9. Germline V CDR1 and CDR2: SGHTA, FQGTGA. The CDR3 consists of 15 residues. The CDR3 sequence is CASSRQAGGPYEQFF. The CDR3 DNA reads TGTGCCAGCAGCCGTCAAGCGGGAGGGCCTTATGAGCAGTTCTTC.

The sample holds a few counts of this clonotype. V usage is TRBV5-1 and J usage is TRBJ2-7; weak D call: TRBD2 (6 bases). The CDR3 covers 15 residues. Between the trimmed V and J ends, which lost 6 bases and 0 bases, there was a span of 16 bases. CDR1 and CDR2 (germline): SGHRS, YFSETQ. The CDR3: CASTLVGRVSYEQYF. In nucleotides, the CDR3 is TGCGCCAGCACCCTAGTCGGGAGAGTCTCCTACGAGCAGTACTTC.

The rearrangement joins TRBV3-1 to TRBJ1-1; TRBD1 might be the D (5 bases). This CDR3 is built from 15 residues. Trimming took off 4 bases at V and 5 bases at J, with 17 bases between the two ends. CDR1 is LGHDT and CDR2 is YNNKEL in the germline V gene (reference sequence). CDR3 region: CASSLRDLPATEAFF. The CDR3 DNA reads as TGTGCCAGCAGCCTCCGGGACCTCCCCGCGACTGAAGCTTTCTTT.

This clonotype has a handful of counts. The chain is built from TRBV7-9 and TRBJ1-2, with 8 bases identical to TRBD1. Germline V gene lookup returns CDR1 SEHNR and CDR2 FQNEAQ (reference sequence). This CDR3 has 13 residues. After removal of 5 bases from V and 5 bases from J, the junction contained 4 bases not matched to a gene. In DNA, the CDR3 is TGTGCCAGCAGCCCAGGGGGCTGGTATGGCTACACCTTC. It codes for CASSPGGWYGYTF.

The sample holds a few counts of this clonotype. The CDR3, as DNA: TGTGCCAGCACCCCGGACAGGGGGTGGACTGAAGCTTTCTTT. Translated: CASTPDRGWTEAFF. V and J are TRBV6-2 or TRBV6-3 and TRBJ1-1; 10 bases agree with TRBD1. V trimming: 7 bases; J trimming: 5 bases; junction bases outside the gene matches: 7. This CDR3 has 14 residues. The germline gives CDR1 MNHEY, CDR2 SVGEGT.

This clonotype was counted a few times. V gene TRBV6-5 combines with J gene TRBJ1-2; D is possibly TRBD1 (6 bases). From germline, CDR1 is MNHEY and CDR2 SVGAGI. Trimming left V 2 bases short and J 4 bases short, with 17 bases between. The CDR3 length is 16 residues. The CDR3 protein is CASSYLSGANVYGYTF. Here the CDR3 DNA reads TGTGCCAGCAGTTACCTTTCGGGGGCGAACGTCTATGGCTACACCTTC.

This clonotype appeared a few times. This chain links TRBV6-2 or TRBV6-3 with TRBJ2-2; 8 nucleotides agree with TRBD1. Germline V CDR1 and CDR2: MNHEY, SVGEGT. The CDR3 has 15 residues. After removal of 0 bases from V and 9 bases from J, the junction contained 6 bases not matched to a gene. The CDR3 coding sequence is TGTGCCAGCAGTTACTCATTCCAGGGGGCGAGGGAGCTGTTTTTT. The encoded protein is CASSYSFQGARELFF.

This clonotype came up once. V usage is TRBV9 and J usage is TRBJ1-3, with D possibly TRBD1 on 5 matching bases. CDR1 is SGDLS, CDR2 YYNGEE, per germline. The CDR3 spans 17 residues. V lost 0 bases and J lost 4, with 17 bases in between. CDR3 sequence: CASSVGVTDPSGNTIYF. CDR3 in DNA: TGTGCCAGCAGCGTAGGGGTGACAGACCCCTCAGGAAACACCATATATTTT.

This clonotype was found a few times. The V and J genes are TRBV4-1 and TRBJ2-7, with D possibly matching TRBD1 (6 bases). Germline V gene data show CDR1 as MGHRA and CDR2 as YSYEKL. The CDR3 spans 15 residues. V was cut by 1 base and J by 2 bases, with 12 bases left in between. In DNA, the CDR3 is TGCGCCAGCAGCCAAGTGCCGGACAGCCCCTACGAGCAGTACTTC. This translates into CASSQVPDSPYEQYF.

This clonotype was seen ten or more times. The chain is built from TRBV6-5 and TRBJ2-7; D is ambiguous. The CDR3 sequence is 13 residues long. V lost 4 bases and J lost 6, with 13 bases in between. Germline V gene lookup returns CDR1 MNHEY and CDR2 SVGAGI. CDR3 amino acids: CASSFVKGSEQYF. CDR3 sequence (DNA): TGTGCCAGCAGTTTCGTAAAGGGATCCGAGCAGTACTTC.

The J gene is TRBJ2-5, the V gene TRBV12-3 or TRBV12-4; 11 nucleotides align to TRBD2. The CDR3 has 18 residues. Unmatched junction bases numbered 14, after V lost 3 bases and J lost 5 bases. The CDR3 spells CASSFVASGRTSGETQYF. The CDR3, as DNA: TGTGCCAGCAGTTTTGTGGCTAGCGGGAGGACCAGCGGGGAGACCCAGTACTTC.

V usage is TRBV5-1 and J usage is TRBJ2-7; D possibly matches TRBD1 or TRBD2 (7 bases each). The V gene lost 0 bases and the J gene lost 2 bases, with 12 bases spanning the gap. The germline CDR1 and CDR2 sequences are SGHRS and YFSETQ. CDR3 length equals 15 residues. The CDR3 DNA is TGCGCCAGCAGCTTGGTCCAGGGGGGGACCTACGAGCAGTACTTC. Protein sequence: CASSLVQGGTYEQYF.

This clonotype has ten or more counts. J is TRBJ1-1 and V is TRBV28, with 9 bases fitting TRBD1. Germline trimming cut 5 bases from V and 5 bases from J; bases unmatched to any gene: 6. From germline, CDR1 is MDHEN and CDR2 SYDVKM. The CDR3 is 14 amino acids. The CDR3: CASSTTGGLTEAFF. The CDR3, as DNA: TGTGCCAGCAGTACGACAGGGGGTCTGACTGAAGCTTTCTTT.

With respect to this clonotype: A single base separates this from a much larger clone, so it may be a read error. The genes are TRBV6-2 or TRBV6-3 and TRBJ2-5, with 7 positions matching TRBD2. Germline-derived CDR1 and CDR2 are MNHEY and SVGEGT. The CDR3 is 16 residues long. With 2 bases clipped from V and 5 bases from J, the junction kept 11 bases outside the gene matches. CDR3 sequence: CASSYRWEGPGETQYF. Here the CDR3 DNA reads TGTGCCAGCAGTTACCGGTGGGAGGGCCCCGGGGAGACCCAGTACTTC.

This clonotype was detected many times. The J gene is TRBJ1-2, the V gene TRBV2; no firm D call. Germline loops: CDR1 SNHLY, CDR2 FYNNEI. The CDR3 loop spans 16 amino acids. Between the trimmed V and J ends, which lost 4 bases and 7 bases, there was a span of 22 bases. CDR3 residues: CASSARPNGVLSGYTF. As DNA, the CDR3 is TGTGCCAGCAGTGCCCGTCCTAACGGGGTATTAAGTGGCTACACCTTC. The full variable domain, rest sourced from reference TRBV2 and TRBJ1-2, is EPEVTQTPSHQVTQMGQEVILRCVPISNHLYFYWYRQILGQKVEFLVSFYNNEISEKSEIFDDQFSVERPDGSNFTLKIRSTKLEDSAMYFCASSARPNGVLSGYTFGSGTRLTVV.

This clonotype was detected a few times. Relative to the germline gene, one junction end is altered; a read error may explain this. This chain links TRBV5-1 with TRBJ2-1, with 12 nucleotides matching TRBD1. This CDR3 has 22 amino acids. Per germline, CDR1 SGHRS and CDR2 YFSETQ. CDR3 sequence (DNA): TGCGCCGGCAGCTCCCCCGAATTGGGACAGGGGGCGTTTTTTCTCCGGTACAATGAGCAGTTCTTC. This encodes CAGSSPELGQGAFFLRYNEQFF.